The next 20 T cell receptor beta chains were all read from a single sample in a study of PD-L1 blockade in urothelial cancer. Method: immunoSEQ multiplex PCR; TCRdb's copy keeps in-frame clones and lacks some. The sample yields 100,000 or so clones, approximately 85% seen once. Sequencing was performed on PBMCs, taken around atezolizumab (anti-PD-L1) treatment. The receptors come from a man aged 45-65 years with urothelial cancer.

V usage is TRBV2 and J usage is TRBJ1-5, with 9 bases fitting TRBD1. The CDR3 is 19 residues long. Germline CDR1 is SNHLY and CDR2 is FYNNEI. The ends lost 6 bases at V and 3 bases at J; junction bases unmatched: 18. The CDR3 is CASRRRLTGTGIYNQPQHF. The CDR3 bases are TGTGCCAGCAGACGAAGACTAACCGGGACAGGGATCTACAATCAGCCCCAGCATTTT.

V gene TRBV9 combines with J gene TRBJ2-2; no firm D call. This CDR3 contains 15 residues. Per germline, CDR1 SGDLS and CDR2 YYNGEE. The V gene lost 4 bases and the J gene lost 0 bases, with 10 bases spanning the gap. DNA for the CDR3: TGTGCCAGCAGCCCCTCCGGAGCGAACACCGGGGAGCTGTTTTTT. Amino acid sequence: CASSPSGANTGELFF. The variable domain in full, with the rest retrieved from reference TRBV9 and TRBJ2-2, is DSGVTQTPKHLITATGQRVTLRCSPRSGDLSVYWYQQSLDQGLQFLIQYYNGEERAKGNILERFSAQQFPDLHSELNLSSLELGDSALYFCASSPSGANTGELFFGEGSRLTVL.

The V call is TRBV9, the J call TRBJ2-3, with 10 bases aligning to TRBD2. Losses at the gene ends were 3 bases for V and 4 bases for J; bases not matched to a gene: 5. Germline V gene sequence: CDR1 SGDLS, CDR2 YYNGEE. CDR3 length equals 15 residues. The CDR3 is CASSASGRAPDTQYF. Written as DNA, the CDR3 is TGTGCCAGCAGCGCAAGCGGGAGGGCCCCAGATACGCAGTATTTT.

This clone was found a few times. The chain employs TRBV11-2 and TRBJ2-2; no definite D call. The V gene lost 5 bases and the J gene lost 0 bases, with 4 bases spanning the gap. Germline V gene data show CDR1 as SGHAT and CDR2 as FQNNGV. This CDR3 region has 13 residues. As DNA, the CDR3 is TGTGCCAGCAGCGTAACGAACACCGGGGAGCTGTTTTTT. Residues: CASSVTNTGELFF. The entire variable domain, with the rest obtained from reference TRBV11-2 and TRBJ2-2, is as follows: EAGVAQSPRYKIIEKRQSVAFWCNPISGHATLYWYQQILGQGPKLLIQFQNNGVVDDSQLPKDRFSAERLKGVDSTLKIQPAKLEDSAVYLCASSVTNTGELFFGEGSRLTVL.

This clone was seen just once. The chain links TRBV7-5 to TRBJ1-1. TRBV7-5 is shown as a pseudogene. This CDR3 has 11 residues. CDR3 sequence reads: CARSSDTEAFF. The CDR3 bases are TGTGCCAGAAGCTCGGACACTGAAGCTTTCTTT.

CDR3 nucleotides: TGTGCCAGCAGCCCAAAGTGGGGCCCGGAGACCCAGTACTTC. This gives the protein CASSPKWGPETQYF. V and J are TRBV14 and TRBJ2-5; tentative D call: TRBD1 (5 bases). The V and J ends lost 4 bases and 5 bases respectively, with 14 bases between them. Germline loops: CDR1 SGHDN, CDR2 FVKESK. This CDR3 has 14 amino acids.

This sequence joins TRBV5-4 and TRBJ2-3; D ambiguous. The germline CDR1 and CDR2 sequences are SGHNT and YYREEE (reference sequence). V was shortened by 4 bases and J by 5 bases, with 11 bases between the two germline ends. This CDR3 comprises 13 residues. CDR3 in amino acids: CASSPGGGDTQYF. The CDR3 region has the DNA TGTGCCAGCAGCCCGGGTGGTGGAGATACGCAGTATTTT.

This chain connects TRBV9 to TRBJ2-1, with 7 bases matching TRBD1. V shed 2 bases, J shed 8 bases, and the junction held 10 bases outside the gene matches. This CDR3 region has 15 residues. CDR1 is SGDLS, CDR2 YYNGEE, per germline. CDR3 amino acids: CASSVTTGTGDEQFF. The DNA of the CDR3 is TGTGCCAGCAGCGTTACGACAGGGACGGGCGATGAGCAGTTCTTC.

This clone was recorded a few times. The rearrangement joins TRBV9 to TRBJ2-7; D might be TRBD2 (5 bases). Germline assignment: CDR1 SGDLS and CDR2 YYNGEE. This CDR3 region has 18 residues. The ends were cut back, 5 bases at V and 0 bases at J, with 24 bases in the middle. CDR3 DNA: TGTGCCAGCAGTTCGGGATCTAGTAACCGGGGTAGCTCCTACGAGCAGTACTTC. Amino acid sequence: CASSSGSSNRGSSYEQYF. Full variable domain (outside the CDR3, taken from reference TRBV9 and TRBJ2-7): DSGVTQTPKHLITATGQRVTLRCSPRSGDLSVYWYQQSLDQGLQFLIQYYNGEERAKGNILERFSAQQFPDLHSELNLSSLELGDSALYFCASSSGSSNRGSSYEQYFGPGTRLTVT.

The chain uses TRBV6-4 and TRBJ1-2; 9 nucleotides agree with TRBD1. Losses at the gene ends were 2 bases for V and 4 bases for J; bases not matched to a gene: 8. The CDR3 is 16 residues long. Germline V gene lookup returns CDR1 MRHNA and CDR2 SNTAGT. The CDR3 loop is CASSDGSPTGGYGYTF. The CDR3 DNA is TGTGCCAGCAGTGACGGATCCCCGACAGGGGGCTATGGCTACACCTTC.

J is TRBJ2-5 and V is TRBV5-1; 8 bases are a match to TRBD2. After removal of 2 bases from V and 5 bases from J, the junction contained 5 bases not matched to a gene. The CDR3 runs 14 residues. Germline values: CDR1 SGHRS, CDR2 YFSETQ. The CDR3 is CASSFWGLGETQYF. The CDR3 coding sequence is TGCGCCAGCAGCTTTTGGGGACTAGGGGAGACCCAGTACTTC.

The CDR3, as DNA: TGTGCCACCAGCAGGGTGCGTGCGGATACGAACAATGAGCAGTTCTTC. Protein product: CATSRVRADTNNEQFF. The chain joins TRBV15 to TRBJ2-1, with D unclear. Germline CDR1 LNHNV, CDR2 YYDKDF (reference sequence). The CDR3 is 16 residues long. The ends were cut back, 3 bases at V and 5 bases at J, with 17 bases in the middle.

This chain's CDR3 is CASSFAGQKFSGNTIYF. DNA for the CDR3: TGTGCCAGCAGCTTCGCGGGACAGAAATTCTCTGGAAACACCATATATTTT. The chain joins TRBV7-9 to TRBJ1-3; 7 bases line up with TRBD1. Germline CDR1 and CDR2: SEHNR and FQNEAQ (reference sequence). V gave up 3 bases and J gave up 0 bases; unmatched junction bases: 8. There are 17 residues in the CDR3.

This chain connects TRBV7-2 to TRBJ2-5; TRBD2 agrees at 7 bases. CDR1 SGHTA and CDR2 FQGNSA come from the germline V gene. This CDR3 has 16 residues. Unmatched junction bases numbered 12, after V lost 6 bases and J lost 2 bases. The CDR3 sequence: CASRDQLALGQETQYF. CDR3 coding DNA: TGTGCCAGCAGGGACCAACTAGCGTTGGGACAAGAGACCCAGTACTTC.

V and J are TRBV19 and TRBJ2-1; the match to TRBD2 covers 9 bases. In germline, CDR1 is LNHDA, CDR2 SQIVND (reference sequence). The CDR3 is 14 residues long. Trimming removed 6 bases from V and 6 bases from J; junction bases left unmatched: 6. The CDR3 here is CASSIGTSSNEQFF. The CDR3 DNA reads as TGTGCCAGTAGCATCGGGACTAGCAGCAATGAGCAGTTCTTC.

The rearrangement uses TRBV28 and TRBJ1-2; D may be TRBD1 (6 bases). This CDR3 has 15 residues. The V end was cut by 5 bases, the J end by 4 bases, with 17 bases between. Germline V gene sequence: CDR1 MDHEN, CDR2 SYDVKM. The CDR3 coding sequence is TGTGCCAGCAGTGGGGGGACGGGAGGGGGCTATGGCTACACCTTC. Translation gives CASSGGTGGGYGYTF.

The rearrangement uses TRBV27 and TRBJ2-7, with D possibly being TRBD2 (5 bases). From germline, CDR1 is MNHEY and CDR2 SMNVEV (reference sequence). This CDR3 has 14 residues. V dropped 8 bases and J dropped 3 bases, with 17 bases sitting between them. The CDR3 DNA is TGTGCCAGCGGTAAATCGGACGGGATCTACGAGCAGTACTTC. Translating it yields CASGKSDGIYEQYF.

This chain links TRBV9 with TRBJ2-3; possibly TRBD2 for D (6 bases). Germline V CDR1 and CDR2: SGDLS, YYNGEE. The ends were cut back, 3 bases at V and 2 bases at J, with 10 bases in the middle. CDR3 length: 14 amino acids. The CDR3 protein is CASSASDHTDTQYF. The CDR3 DNA follows: TGTGCCAGCAGCGCTAGCGACCACACAGATACGCAGTATTTT. Drawing the rest from reference TRBV9 and TRBJ2-3, the complete variable domain is DSGVTQTPKHLITATGQRVTLRCSPRSGDLSVYWYQQSLDQGLQFLIQYYNGEERAKGNILERFSAQQFPDLHSELNLSSLELGDSALYFCASSASDHTDTQYFGPGTRLTVL.

This rearrangement joins TRBV14 to TRBJ1-6, with 7 bases aligning to TRBD1. CDR3 length: 20 amino acids. The germline gives CDR1 SGHDN, CDR2 FVKESK. The ends lost 5 bases at V and 10 bases at J; junction bases unmatched: 26. CDR3 amino acids: CASSRNRTEGTEEWLSPLHF. CDR3 nucleotide sequence: TGTGCCAGCAGCAGAAATCGAACCGAGGGGACAGAAGAATGGCTGTCACCCCTCCACTTT.

This clone was seen only once. At one end the junction does not follow the germline gene, possibly because of a read error. The genes are TRBV7-9 and TRBJ2-2; perhaps TRBD1 as D (6 bases). Germline lookup yields CDR1 SEHNR and CDR2 FQNEAQ (reference sequence). The CDR3 is 16 residues long. Written as DNA, the CDR3 is TGTACCAGCAGAGCTCCACACAGGGCGGACACCGGGGAGCTGTTTTTT. Its protein product is CTSRAPHRADTGELFF.